The clone carrying this T cell receptor (beta chain) has more than one count but fewer than ten. Antigen specificity is unknown. This record comes from a study of response to subunit inactivated influenza vaccine. Germline V gives CDR1 DFQATT, CDR2 SNEGSKA (reference sequence). The CDR3 loop spans 15 amino acids. Trimming removed 4 bases from V and 7 bases from J; junction bases left unmatched: 15. MiXCR, run by TCRdb on the RT-PCR reads, gives a single entry per CDR3 protein. The sample consists of about 500,000 distinct CDR3 sequences, 15% to 20% of them appearing once. Whole-study results and caveats: The study's authors posited that every seasonal influenza vaccination enlists few new T cells.

V and J are TRBV20-1 and TRBJ2-7; TRBD1 aligns across 8 bases. The sequence derives from a man in his fifties or sixties who received an inactivated influenza vaccine. Here the sequenced sample was CD4+ T cells sorted from PBMCs, taken less than 30 months after vaccination. CDR3 in amino acids: CSATPPNRGAREQYF. The CDR3 coding sequence is TGCAGTGCTACCCCCCCCAACAGGGGGGCCCGGGAGCAGTACTTC.